This T cell receptor (beta chain) comes out of a study of shared clonotypes between healthy human individuals (dated by TCRdb to 2018 to 2021). Background for the entire study: The cohort comprised a couple of women and a few men aged 18 to 49 years. For each donor, three plates each were used for CD4 naive and CD4 memory, two plates were used for CD8 naive, and one plate was used for CD8 memory. Between about 0.8 and 8.9 billion PBMCs per donor were obtained by leukapheresis. To estimate repertoire size and how much clonotype sharing occurs between individuals, the study deeply sequenced the blood TCR repertoires of several healthy adults. To increase sequencing depth and limit assay-specific biases, TCR repertoire library preparation and sequencing were carried out by different laboratories using diverse techniques. Here is what the overall study found, with its caveats: Incomplete sequencing was indicated by rarefaction of sorted-subset datasets, despite the large sequencing depth. Larger estimated clonotype richness was generally found for naive subsets than for memory subsets. Sampling was restricted to blood, and TCR repertoires in tissues likely differ from the TCR repertoires found in blood. The genetic and exposure-history diversity represented was limited by the small number of donors. Around 5.4% of naive CD4, 3.5% of naive CD8, 2% to 2.5% of memory CD4, and 0.35% to 0.4% of memory CD8 clonotypes were shared across a few donors. Pairwise subsampling indicated that sequencing depth was expected to affect the degree of clonotype sharing among donors. Compared with non-shared clonotypes, clonotypes shared by all four sorted-subset donors had higher generation probabilities.

Details on this clone: The clone's antigen remains unknown. Base-call qualities are not available, and no considerably larger clone is one nucleotide away.

Using the deep immunoSEQ assay, multiplex PCR amplified TCR CDR3 regions from genomic DNA. For each cell subset, the extracted genomic DNA was distributed evenly across all wells of several immunoSEQ 96-well plates, and each plate served as one replicate. For sorted subsets, each replicate PCR was loaded with approximately 200 ng genomic DNA, equivalent to 32,000 or so T cell genomes. Purified libraries were quantified with a Qubit 3.0 fluorometer, sized on a Bioanalyzer 2100, and re-quantified with the KAPA Library Quantification kit. Each immunoSEQ 96-well plate was sequenced on its own single-read 150-cycle Illumina NextSeq 550 flow cell. For the original study's pipeline: Because the immunoSEQ output held only junctional sequences and lacked quality scores, the filtering could not match the filtering applied to full-length reads. To assign V/J genes and CDR3, sequences were annotated using PyIR, a Python wrapper for IgBLAST v1.9, with IMGT germline references. Reads with weak V/J assignments (E-value above 1e-6), missing CDR3, stop codons, out-of-frame junctions, or ambiguous translated residues were removed. A V3J clonotype was defined by an identical inferred V gene, J gene, and CDR3 amino acid sequence. To compute the percentage overlap between repertoires, the number of shared unique clonotypes was divided by the size of the smaller repertoire. Richness of each repertoire was evaluated using RTK rarefaction, the Chao1 estimator, and Recon v2.1 estimates of unobserved clonotypes. For all TCRbeta clonotypes obtained by the gDNA method from a few donors, generation probabilities were computed with OLGA. TCRdb carries this immuneACCESS record with in-frame sequences only. Its versions omit some clonotypes, under half of them owing to an unresolved V gene in the studies checked, with the rest unexplained. That table supplies the V and J calls and clone size; D and trimming were determined from the DNA. The table for this sample lists hundreds of thousands of clones; roughly 96% of them were counted only once. Less than 0.25% of the sample is in the top ten clones.

The CDR3 has 15 amino acids, counting the end cysteine and phenylalanine. The retained sequence is limited to the CDR3, 45 bases, with the frame set at the first base. The CDR1 and CDR2 encoded by the germline V gene are SNHLY and FYNNEI. Compared with germline, V lacks 2 bases and J lacks 2 bases; bases without a gene match: 3. CD8 naive samples were CD45RO-negative cells positively selected for CCR7, giving a CD45RA+CCR7+ population that excluded TemRA cells. The donors were healthy, HIV-negative adults with no recently reported acute infections or vaccinations. Every donor was a Caucasian adult living in Nashville, Tennessee, USA. After blood collection by leukapheresis, PBMCs were isolated using Ficoll-Histopaque density gradient centrifugation and then cryopreserved in the vapor phase of liquid nitrogen. Purity and quantity of every magnetically sorted T cell population were checked by analytical flow cytometry. From each sorted fraction, genomic DNA was isolated and quantified by UV absorbance on a Nanodrop 2000c.

Sequenced: naive CD8+ T cells sorted from blood. Sample cell subset or site, as interpreted from the label and publication: CD45RA+CCR7+. This receptor was obtained from a young man in good health. The chain was built from TRBV2 and TRBJ2-7, with 10 junctional bases fitting TRBD2. The bases are TGTGCCAGCAGTGAAACGAGCGGGAGGGCCTACGAGCAGTACTTC. It specifies CASSETSGRAYEQYF.